This TCR beta chain stems from a study of CD8+ T cells in alopecia areata. As for the study in general: For 6 to 18 months, tofacitinib was taken, and 6 months off drug followed. The study's findings and limits: Scalp clonality and expanded CD8+ clones among the top 100 fell significantly with tofacitinib. Scalp data also include sequences from resident alphabeta T cells of normal skin.

The treatment was: oral pan-JAK inhibitor, 5-10 mg twice daily. Those with alopecia areata gave lesional scalp punch biopsies and peripheral blood. Trimming left V 1 base short and J 0 bases short, with 4 bases between. This CDR3 has 13 residues. CDR1 and CDR2 (germline): SGHAT, FQNNGV. Extracted RNA was reverse transcribed, and the resulting cDNA served as sequencing template. Assay used: immunoSEQ multiplex PCR; TCRdb lists only in-frame clones, some missing. The sample has under 300,000 clones; roughly 63% are singletons. This clone was detected only a few times. Its antigen is as yet unknown. The sample was CD4+ T cells sorted from blood, taken around week 54, from a patient treated with tofacitinib. The V gene is TRBV11-2, the J gene TRBJ2-7; D is undetermined. The source of this sequence is a human donor with alopecia areata. In nucleotides, the CDR3 is TGTGCCAGCAGCTTAGTAGGCTCCTACGAGCAGTACTTC. Protein: CASSLVGSYEQYF.